Shown below are 32 T cell receptor beta chains from a single sample sequenced in a study of early T cells in non-severe SARS-CoV-2 infection. MiXCR was run by TCRdb on the 5' RACE reads, yielding one entry per CDR3 protein. The sample has about 77,000 distinct CDR3 sequences, around a tenth seen once. Sample: whole blood. The receptors were gathered from an adult who was a healthcare worker with PCR-confirmed SARS-CoV-2 infection or an uninfected control (not recorded which).

This clonotype has a count of ten or more. The chain employs TRBV7-2 and TRBJ2-5, with a tentative D call TRBD1 (6 bases). Germline values: CDR1 SGHTA, CDR2 FQGNSA. The CDR3 is 18 amino acids. V was clipped by 2 bases and J by 0 bases, with 19 bases between them. The CDR3 region is CASSLWRQAIRNQETQYF. The CDR3 DNA follows: TGTGCCAGCAGCTTATGGCGACAGGCAATAAGGAACCAAGAGACCCAGTACTTC.

The chain uses TRBV11-2 and TRBJ1-6; D is uncertain. The germline V gene encodes CDR1 SGHAT and CDR2 FQNNGV. Trimming removed 4 bases from V and 6 bases from J, with 4 bases in between. The CDR3 is 12 amino acids. CDR3 in amino acids: CASSSINSPLHF. The DNA for the CDR3 is TGTGCCAGCAGCTCTATTAATTCACCCCTCCACTTT.

This clonotype has at least ten counts. The rearrangement uses TRBV20-1 and TRBJ1-5; D may be TRBD1 (5 bases). V lost 1 base and J 7 bases, leaving 8 bases between the germline ends. Germline V gene data show CDR1 as DFQATT and CDR2 as SNEGSKA (reference sequence). There are 12 residues in the CDR3. In nucleotides, the CDR3 is TGCAGTGCTAGAGGGGGCGGACAGCCCCAGCATTTT. The encoded protein is CSARGGGQPQHF.

The V gene is TRBV6-2 or TRBV6-3, the J gene TRBJ2-1; tentatively, D is TRBD2 (6 bases). The CDR3 totals 17 residues. Germline CDR1 MNHEY, CDR2 SVGEGT. The germline V and J ends were trimmed by 5 bases and 5 bases, with 22 bases remaining between them. In nucleotides, the CDR3 is TGTGCCAGCAGTCAGAAGTTACTAGCTCGGGATCACAATGAGCAGTTCTTC. Its translation: CASSQKLLARDHNEQFF.

This clonotype has more than one count but fewer than ten. This chain links TRBV28 with TRBJ2-1; D gene ambiguous. Trimming cost V 3 bases and J 6 bases, with 6 bases left between them. The CDR3 extends over 12 amino acids. Germline CDR1 and CDR2: MDHEN and SYDVKM. This CDR3 is CASSLSLNEQFF. In nucleotides, the CDR3 is TGTGCCAGCAGTTTGAGCCTCAATGAGCAGTTCTTC.

At least ten counts were recorded for this clonotype. The chain joins TRBV7-3 to TRBJ2-2, with 8 bases that match TRBD2. Germline V lookup: CDR1 SGHTA, CDR2 FQGTGA. The CDR3 length is 19 residues. With V trimmed by 1 base and J by 0 bases, 10 bases remained unmatched. The CDR3 reads CASSLKVGLAGTNTGELFF. CDR3 DNA sequence: TGTGCCAGCAGCTTAAAGGTTGGGCTAGCGGGTACGAACACCGGGGAGCTGTTTTTT.

This clonotype was found once. A single base separates this from a much larger clone, so it may be a read error. This chain links TRBV19 with TRBJ2-7; tentative D call: TRBD2 (5 bases). The germline gives CDR1 LNHDA, CDR2 SQIVND (reference sequence). The CDR3 has 15 amino acids. Deletions cut 5 bases from V and 0 bases from J, with 14 bases between. In DNA, the CDR3 is TGTGCCAGTAGTTCGGTAGCGAGGGCCTCCTACGAGCAGTACTTC. The encoded protein is CASSSVARASYEQYF.

This clonotype occurred a few times. This sequence joins TRBV2 and TRBJ2-1; 10 nucleotides match TRBD1. CDR1 is SNHLY, CDR2 FYNNEI, per germline. V lost 5 bases to trimming and J lost 4 bases; unmatched junction nucleotides: 5. The CDR3 spans 15 residues. The CDR3 nucleotides are TGTGCCAGCAGTATCGGACAGGGGGTATACAATGAGCAGTTCTTC. This sequence encodes CASSIGQGVYNEQFF.

There are a few counts of this clonotype. The chain combines TRBV5-4 with TRBJ2-5; either TRBD1 or TRBD2 may supply D (5 bases each). In germline, CDR1 is SGHNT, CDR2 YYREEE (reference sequence). V was pared by 4 bases and J by 2 bases, with 12 bases between. There are 14 residues in the CDR3. Here the CDR3 reads CASSPEWGQETQYF. The CDR3 DNA reads as TGTGCCAGCAGCCCGGAATGGGGGCAAGAGACCCAGTACTTC. Supplemented by reference TRBV5-4 and TRBJ2-5, the full variable domain reads ETGVTQSPTHLIKTRGQQVTLRCSSQSGHNTVSWYQQALGQGPQFIFQYYREEENGRGNFPPRFSGLQFPNYSSELNVNALELDDSALYLCASSPEWGQETQYFGPGTRLLVL.

This clonotype was seen only a few times. V is TRBV7-9 and J is TRBJ2-7; tentatively, D is TRBD2 (5 bases). CDR1 SEHNR and CDR2 FQNEAQ come from the germline V gene (reference sequence). The CDR3 length is 15 residues. Trimming took off 5 bases at V and 2 bases at J, with 16 bases between the two ends. CDR3 sequence (DNA): TGTGCCAGCAGCCGGAGCGGTCCTGGCCCCTACGAGCAGTACTTC. Its protein is CASSRSGPGPYEQYF. Using reference TRBV7-9 and TRBJ2-7 for the parts outside the CDR3, the full variable domain is DTGVSQNPRHKITKRGQNVTFRCDPISEHNRLYWYRQTLGQGPEFLTYFQNEAQLEKSRLLSDRFSAERPKGSFSTLEIQRTEQGDSAMYLCASSRSGPGPYEQYFGPGTRLTVT.

Regarding this clonotype: One end of the junction is discordant with germline, which a read error may explain. The chain recombines TRBV3-1 with TRBJ2-3, with 8 bases matching TRBD2. This CDR3 is 15 amino acids long. Germline assignment: CDR1 LGHDT and CDR2 YNNKEL (reference sequence). Here the CDR3 DNA reads TGTGCCAGCAGCCAAGGATTGATGGCTAGCGGGTCGGTGAGGTTT. Protein: CASSQGLMASGSVRF.

This clonotype was counted at least ten times. V and J are TRBV28 and TRBJ2-1; D uncertain. V dropped 7 bases and J dropped 7 bases, with 26 bases sitting between them. The germline gives CDR1 MDHEN, CDR2 SYDVKM. This CDR3 is 17 amino acids long. The CDR3 DNA sequence: TGTGCCAGCACCGATCGAGGCATTAGGGTAGAGAGGAATGAGCAGTTCTTC. Its translation: CASTDRGIRVERNEQFF.

This clonotype was picked up many times. J is TRBJ2-7 and V is TRBV7-6; 12 bases fit TRBD1. The V gene end was trimmed by 1 base and the J gene end by 5 bases; junction bases not matched to a gene: 6. The CDR3 length is 16 residues. From germline, CDR1 is SGHVS and CDR2 FNYEAQ. CDR3 region: CASSLDTGTGGHEQYF. CDR3 coding DNA: TGTGCCAGCAGCTTAGACACCGGGACAGGGGGCCACGAGCAGTACTTC.

This clonotype was observed a few times. V and J are TRBV19 and TRBJ2-1, with 10 bases aligning to TRBD2. Trimming at V came to 6 bases and at J to 6 bases, leaving 11 bases not matched to a gene. The germline gives CDR1 LNHDA, CDR2 SQIVND (reference sequence). The CDR3 has 16 residues. The CDR3 is CASRVSSGSGFNEQFF. The CDR3 DNA sequence: TGTGCCAGTAGGGTTTCTAGCGGGAGTGGGTTCAATGAGCAGTTCTTC.

This chain joins TRBV4-1 and TRBJ2-2; D call uncertain. Trimming cost V 0 bases and J 5 bases, with 16 bases left between them. CDR1 is MGHRA, CDR2 YSYEKL, per germline. The CDR3 is 17 residues long. CDR3 in amino acids: CASSQDPASRWTGELFF. CDR3 coding DNA: TGCGCCAGCAGCCAAGACCCAGCGTCAAGGTGGACCGGGGAGCTGTTTTTT.

This clonotype showed up just a few times. The chain joins TRBV12-3 or TRBV12-4 to TRBJ2-1, with a tentative D call TRBD1 (8 bases). Trimming removed 6 bases at V and 7 bases at J, with 19 bases between. The length of the CDR3 is 15 residues. The CDR3, as DNA: TGTGCCAGCAGCCTTGGACAGGGAGGGAGGAATGAGCAGTTCTTC. Translated, it gives CASSLGQGGRNEQFF.

V usage is TRBV2 and J usage is TRBJ2-2, with a possible D match to TRBD2 (5 bases). The germline V gene encodes CDR1 SNHLY and CDR2 FYNNEI. The CDR3 length is 13 residues. V was shortened by 8 bases and J by 6 bases, with 13 bases between the two germline ends. The DNA of the CDR3 is TGTGCCAGCGGTAGCGTAAGAGCCGGGGAGCTGTTTTTT. Its translation is CASGSVRAGELFF.

This clonotype was seen ten or more times. The chain recombines TRBV7-2 with TRBJ1-1, with TRBD1 matching over 12 bases. CDR3 length equals 20 residues. Trimming removed 1 base from V and 6 bases from J; junction bases left unmatched: 18. Germline-derived CDR1 and CDR2 are SGHTA and FQGNSA. CDR3 sequence: CASSLGRLGTGGRRRAEAFF. In DNA, the CDR3 is TGTGCCAGCAGCTTAGGCCGATTAGGGACAGGGGGCCGCCGGAGGGCTGAAGCTTTCTTT.

This clonotype was picked up many times. CDR3 DNA: TGTGCCAGCAGCTCACTGACTTATAATTCACCCCTCCACTTT. It yields the protein CASSSLTYNSPLHF. The J gene is TRBJ1-6, the V gene TRBV7-9; D gene unclear. The CDR3 consists of 14 residues. The germline V and J ends were trimmed by 4 bases and 4 bases, with 8 bases remaining between them. The germline CDR1 and CDR2 sequences are SEHNR and FQNEAQ (reference sequence).

This clonotype was seen only a few times. This chain's CDR3 is CASSFAVGRSEQFF. The CDR3 DNA reads as TGTGCCAGCAGCTTCGCAGTCGGGAGAAGCGAGCAGTTCTTC. V gene TRBV7-3 combines with J gene TRBJ2-1; tentatively, D is TRBD2 (6 bases). Trimming pared 3 bases from V and 10 bases from J, leaving 16 bases between. Germline V gene sequence: CDR1 SGHTA, CDR2 FQGTGA. The length of the CDR3 is 14 residues.

This clonotype has a count of ten or more. This chain links TRBV28 with TRBJ2-2; unclear D gene. Trimming removed 3 bases at V and 1 base at J, with 12 bases between. Germline V gives CDR1 MDHEN, CDR2 SYDVKM. This CDR3 has 16 residues. In DNA, the CDR3 is TGTGCCAGCAGTTTTTCAAGACTTAGGAACACCGGGGAGCTGTTTTTT. It is translated as CASSFSRLRNTGELFF.

There are a few counts of this clonotype. This chain uses TRBV5-1 with TRBJ2-1, with D possibly matching TRBD1 (5 bases). This CDR3 has 16 amino acids. Trimming took off 0 bases at V and 5 bases at J, with 15 bases between the two ends. Germline CDR1 reads SGHRS; CDR2 reads YFSETQ. The CDR3 loop reads CASSLAQGSSNNEQFF. The DNA for the CDR3 is TGCGCCAGCAGCTTGGCCCAGGGTAGTTCAAACAATGAGCAGTTCTTC. Full variable domain (missing parts from reference TRBV5-1 and TRBJ2-1): KAGVTQTPRYLIKTRGQQVTLSCSPISGHRSVSWYQQTPGQGLQFLFEYFSETQRNKGNFPGRFSGRQFSNSRSEMNVSTLELGDSALYLCASSLAQGSSNNEQFFGPGTRLTVL.

This clonotype was seen repeatedly, ten times or more. The V and J genes are TRBV20-1 and TRBJ2-3; 13 nucleotides agree with TRBD2. The trim removed 5 bases at V and 5 bases at J, leaving 1 base unmatched. CDR1 is DFQATT, CDR2 SNEGSKA, per germline (reference sequence). The length of the CDR3 is 13 residues. CDR3 sequence: CSAGTSGIDTQYF. The CDR3 region has the DNA TGCAGTGCTGGGACTAGCGGGATAGATACGCAGTATTTT.

This clonotype was counted only a few times. The conserved final phenylalanine or tryptophan is absent from the CDR3, which likely points to a read error. The DNA is omitted, as the CDR3 cannot be located on it reliably, and the CDR3 follows TCRdb's listing. The rearrangement links TRBV10-1 to TRBJ2-1; the D segment call TRBD2 is taken from the table without a DNA check. CDR1 and CDR2 (germline): WNHNN, SYGVQD (reference sequence). A total of 10 residues make up the CDR3, ends included. The CDR3 here is CASTGTSGRS.

This chain links TRBV27 with TRBJ1-4, with no clear D. The CDR3 spans 15 residues. Germline V CDR1 and CDR2: MNHEY, SMNVEV (reference sequence). With 5 bases removed from V and 7 bases from J, the gap between germline ends came to 17 bases. The CDR3 DNA reads TGTGCCAGCAGTCCCTCACCGTTTAGCGGTGAAAAACTGTTTTTT. The encoded protein is CASSPSPFSGEKLFF.

This clonotype was detected a few times. The V and J genes are TRBV5-1 and TRBJ1-1; D gene uncertain. The V end lost 4 bases, the J end lost 4 bases, and 14 bases lay between the germline ends. Looked up from germline, CDR1 is SGHRS and CDR2 is YFSETQ. The CDR3 spans 14 residues. For the CDR3, the DNA is TGCGCCAGCAGCGCAACGGCGGGTTCCACTGAAGCTTTCTTT. Translation: CASSATAGSTEAFF.

V and J are TRBV27 and TRBJ2-7; D may be TRBD2 (6 bases). This CDR3 is built from 17 residues. Germline loops: CDR1 MNHEY, CDR2 SMNVEV (reference sequence). V lost 2 bases and J lost 3, with 20 bases in between. Here the CDR3 DNA reads TGTGCCAGCAGTTTAAGTATTCCGGCGACTAGTGGCTACGAGCAGTACTTC. Translating gives CASSLSIPATSGYEQYF.

The chain combines TRBV5-1 with TRBJ2-2, with D maybe TRBD1 (6 bases). The V end was cut by 5 bases, the J end by 3 bases, with 11 bases between. This CDR3 contains 14 residues. Germline assignment: CDR1 SGHRS and CDR2 YFSETQ. The CDR3 nucleotides read TGCGCCAGCAGAATACAGGGTGACACCGGGGAGCTGTTTTTT. Protein sequence: CASRIQGDTGELFF.

This clonotype was recorded many times. The chain employs TRBV20-1 and TRBJ2-3; 7 nucleotides align to TRBD2. Germline V gene lookup returns CDR1 DFQATT and CDR2 SNEGSKA (reference sequence). Trimming removed 2 bases from V and 2 bases from J; junction bases left unmatched: 7. The length of the CDR3 is 15 residues. The CDR3 region has the DNA TGCAGTGCTAGAAAGGCTAGCGGATTCACAGATACGCAGTATTTT. Protein: CSARKASGFTDTQYF.

This clonotype was seen ten or more times. Relative to the germline gene, one junction end is altered; a read error may explain this. This sequence joins TRBV20-1 and TRBJ2-3; no firm D call. Germline CDR1 reads DFQATT; CDR2 reads SNEGSKA (reference sequence). This CDR3 spans 11 amino acids. CDR3 in DNA: TGCAGTGCCCCGGTCCAACTACGACCAGATTTT. This codes for CSAPVQLRPDF.

The genes are TRBV13 and TRBJ1-5, with 9 bases lining up with TRBD1. V was clipped by 0 bases and J by 9 bases; unmatched bases: 3. The CDR3 spans 14 residues. Germline V gene sequence: CDR1 PRHDT, CDR2 FYEKMQ (reference sequence). CDR3 sequence reads: CASSLGTGGWPQHF. The CDR3 DNA sequence: TGTGCCAGCAGCTTAGGCACAGGGGGCTGGCCCCAGCATTTT.

This clonotype has a count of ten or more. V usage is TRBV11-2 and J usage is TRBJ2-1; D possibly corresponds to TRBD1 (6 bases). The CDR3 is 12 amino acids. V was pared by 5 bases and J by 12 bases, with 14 bases between. Germline loops: CDR1 SGHAT, CDR2 FQNNGV. The CDR3 DNA is TGTGCCAGCAGCCCTCAGGGGAAGAGGCAGTTCTTC. This translates into CASSPQGKRQFF.